Below, one T cell receptor beta chain is given with its context. The sample belongs to a study of blood T cell repertoires in COVID-19. At the level of the study: COVID-19 samples, acute and convalescent, were from the United States, Italy and Spain. T cells, B-cell-depleted T cells, or PBMCs provided the cDNA or gDNA that served as material.

Repertoires were generated with immunoSEQ multiplex PCR, while TCRdb's copy carries only in-frame clones and drops some. The sample lists roughly 150,000 clones, around 83% seen once, with less than 5% in the top ten. J lost 5 bases, V lost 5 bases, and 7 bases had no gene match. There are 14 residues in the CDR3. Per the germline V gene, CDR1 is MNHEY and CDR2 is SMNVEV (reference sequence). This chain joins TRBV27 and TRBJ2-5; 8 nucleotides match TRBD1. This TCR came from a woman over 75 with acute or convalescent COVID-19. Material: peripheral blood. In DNA form, the CDR3 reads TGTGCCAGCAGTATCGCCAGGGGGCTGGAGACCCAGTACTTC. Translating it yields CASSIARGLETQYF.